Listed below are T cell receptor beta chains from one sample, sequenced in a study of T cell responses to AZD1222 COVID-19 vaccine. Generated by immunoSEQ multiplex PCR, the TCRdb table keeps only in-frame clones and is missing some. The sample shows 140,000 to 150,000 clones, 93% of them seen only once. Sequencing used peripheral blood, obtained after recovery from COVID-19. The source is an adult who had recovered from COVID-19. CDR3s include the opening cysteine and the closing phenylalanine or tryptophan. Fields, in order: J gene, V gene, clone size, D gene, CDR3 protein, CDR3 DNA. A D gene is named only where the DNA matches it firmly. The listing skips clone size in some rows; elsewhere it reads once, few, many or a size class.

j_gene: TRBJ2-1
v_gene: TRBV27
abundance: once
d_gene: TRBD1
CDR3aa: CASSWGQGPSLEQFF
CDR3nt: TGTGCCAGCAGTTGGGGACAGGGTCCTTCCCTAGAGCAGTTCTTC

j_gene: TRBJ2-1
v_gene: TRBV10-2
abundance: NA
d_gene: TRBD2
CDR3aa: CASIYATSGSNEQFF
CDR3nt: TGCGCCAGCATTTATGCGACTAGCGGGAGCAATGAGCAGTTCTTC

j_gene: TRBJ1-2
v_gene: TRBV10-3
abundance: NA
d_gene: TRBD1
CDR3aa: CAITEGTAYGYTF
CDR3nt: TGTGCCATCACAGAGGGGACAGCCTATGGCTACACCTTC

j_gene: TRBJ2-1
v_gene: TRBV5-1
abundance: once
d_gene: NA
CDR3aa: CASSIGPTNEQFF
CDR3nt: TGCGCCAGCAGCATCGGACCCACCAATGAGCAGTTCTTC

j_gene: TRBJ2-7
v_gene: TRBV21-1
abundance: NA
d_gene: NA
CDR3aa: CASSKGGQGCYEQYF
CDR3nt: TGTGCCAGCAGCAAAGGGGGACAGGGCTGCTACGAGCAGTACTTC

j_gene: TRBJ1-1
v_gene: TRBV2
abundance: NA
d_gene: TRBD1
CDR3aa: CAIWPRDRGVNTEAFF
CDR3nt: TGTGCCATCTGGCCCCGGGACAGGGGAGTGAACACTGAAGCTTTCTTT

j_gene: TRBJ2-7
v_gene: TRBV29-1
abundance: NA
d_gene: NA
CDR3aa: CSVLTGDTTYEQYF
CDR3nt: TGCAGCGTTCTGACAGGTGATACCACCTACGAGCAGTACTTC

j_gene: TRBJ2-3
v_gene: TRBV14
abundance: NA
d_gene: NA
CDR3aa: CASSQGVFSTDTQYF
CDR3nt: TGTGCCAGCAGCCAAGGCGTTTTTAGCACAGATACGCAGTATTTT

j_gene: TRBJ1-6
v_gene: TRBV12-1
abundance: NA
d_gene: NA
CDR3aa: CASSSQDASSYNSPLHF
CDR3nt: TGTGCCAGCAGCTCCCAAGACGCGAGCTCCTATAATTCACCCCTCCACTTT

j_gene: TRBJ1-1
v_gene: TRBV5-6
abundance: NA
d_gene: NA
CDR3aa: CASSLKGFF
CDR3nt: TGTGCCAGCAGCTTGAAGGGTTTCTTT

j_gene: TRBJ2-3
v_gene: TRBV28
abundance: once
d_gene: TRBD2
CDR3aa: CASSRGTAGTSGIPDTQYF
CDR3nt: TGTGCCAGCAGCCGCGGGACAGCCGGGACTAGCGGGATCCCAGATACGCAGTATTTT

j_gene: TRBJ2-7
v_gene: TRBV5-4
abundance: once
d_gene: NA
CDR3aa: CASSRTGTMTYEQYF
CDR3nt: TGTGCCAGCAGCAGGACCGGGACAATGACCTACGAGCAGTACTTC

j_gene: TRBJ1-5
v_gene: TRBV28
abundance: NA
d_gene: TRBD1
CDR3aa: CASSRDRGLNQPQHF
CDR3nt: TGTGCCAGCAGCCGAGACAGGGGGCTAAATCAGCCCCAGCATTTT

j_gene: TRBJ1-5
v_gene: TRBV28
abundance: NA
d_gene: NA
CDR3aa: CASNQEDQPQHF
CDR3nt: TGTGCCAGCAACCAGGAAGATCAGCCCCAGCATTTT

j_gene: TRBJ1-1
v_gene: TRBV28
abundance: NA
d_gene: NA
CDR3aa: CASSLYEAWGENTEAFF
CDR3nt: TGTGCCAGCAGTCTTTACGAGGCCTGGGGGGAGAACACTGAAGCTTTCTTT

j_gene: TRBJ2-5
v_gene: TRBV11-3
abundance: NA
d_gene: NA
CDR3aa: CASSLGGAETQYF
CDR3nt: TGTGCCAGCAGCTTAGGAGGGGCGGAGACCCAGTACTTC

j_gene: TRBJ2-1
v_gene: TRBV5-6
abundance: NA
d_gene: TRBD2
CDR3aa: CASSLGGRKNNEQFF
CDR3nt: TGTGCCAGCAGCTTGGGCGGGAGGAAGAACAATGAGCAGTTCTTC

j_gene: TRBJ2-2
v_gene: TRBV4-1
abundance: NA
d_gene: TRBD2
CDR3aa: CASSQELAGYTGELFF
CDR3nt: TGCGCCAGCAGCCAAGAACTAGCGGGTTACACCGGGGAGCTGTTTTTT

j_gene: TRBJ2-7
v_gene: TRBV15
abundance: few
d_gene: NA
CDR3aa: CATSRDRGSEQYF
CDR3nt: TGTGCCACCAGCAGAGATCGGGGCTCCGAGCAGTACTTC

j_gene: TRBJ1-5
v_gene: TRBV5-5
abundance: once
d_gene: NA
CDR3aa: CASSPTVGFSPQHF
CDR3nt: TGTGCCAGCAGCCCGACAGTGGGCTTTTCGCCCCAGCATTTT

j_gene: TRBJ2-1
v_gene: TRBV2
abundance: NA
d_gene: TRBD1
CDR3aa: CAGQGDEQFF
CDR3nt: TGTGCCGGGCAGGGGGATGAGCAGTTCTTC

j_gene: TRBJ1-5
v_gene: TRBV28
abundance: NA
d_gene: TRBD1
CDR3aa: CASSDRVEGFRGNQPQHF
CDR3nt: TGTGCCAGCAGTGACAGGGTAGAGGGGTTTAGGGGCAATCAGCCCCAGCATTTT

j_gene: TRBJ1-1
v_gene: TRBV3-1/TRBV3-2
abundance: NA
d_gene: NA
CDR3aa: CASSQGWGANTEAFF
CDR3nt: TGTGCCAGCAGCCAGGGGTGGGGAGCGAACACTGAAGCTTTCTTT

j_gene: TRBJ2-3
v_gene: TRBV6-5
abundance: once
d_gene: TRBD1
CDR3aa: CASSPGQGSTDTQYF
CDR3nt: TGTGCCAGCAGCCCGGGACAGGGCAGCACAGATACGCAGTATTTT

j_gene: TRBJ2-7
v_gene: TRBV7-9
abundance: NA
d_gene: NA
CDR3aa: CASSLVGRTYEQYF
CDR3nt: TGTGCCAGCAGCTTAGTCGGCCGAACCTACGAGCAGTACTTC

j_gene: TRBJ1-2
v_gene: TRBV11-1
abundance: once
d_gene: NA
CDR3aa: CASSSGYGYTF
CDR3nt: TGTGCCAGCAGTTCAGGGTATGGCTACACCTTC

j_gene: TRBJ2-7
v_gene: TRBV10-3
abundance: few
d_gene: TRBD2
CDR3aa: CAISLTSGSDPDRYEQYF
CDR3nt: TGTGCCATCAGTTTGACTAGCGGGAGTGACCCCGATCGATACGAGCAGTACTTC

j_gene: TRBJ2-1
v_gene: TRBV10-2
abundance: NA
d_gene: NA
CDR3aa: CASSGVLYNEQFF
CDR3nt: TGCGCCAGCAGTGGGGTCCTATACAATGAGCAGTTCTTC

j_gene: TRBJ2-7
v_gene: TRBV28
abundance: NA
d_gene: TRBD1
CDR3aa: CASSNGQDPGYF
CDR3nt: TGTGCCAGCAGCAATGGACAGGACCCGGGGTACTTC

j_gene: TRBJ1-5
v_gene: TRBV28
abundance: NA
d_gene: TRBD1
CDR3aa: CASSLPQGNNQPQHF
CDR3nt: TGTGCCAGCAGTTTACCACAGGGGAATAATCAGCCCCAGCATTTT

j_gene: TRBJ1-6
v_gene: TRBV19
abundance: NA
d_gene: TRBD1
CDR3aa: CASSIRGRGDSPLHF
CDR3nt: TGTGCCAGTAGTATAAGAGGCAGGGGGGATTCACCCCTCCACTTT

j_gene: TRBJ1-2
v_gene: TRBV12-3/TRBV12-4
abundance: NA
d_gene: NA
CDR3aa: CASNFGGYGYTF
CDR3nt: TGTGCCAGCAATTTTGGGGGATATGGCTACACCTTC

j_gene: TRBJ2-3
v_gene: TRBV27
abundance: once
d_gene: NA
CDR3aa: CATRFGRSTDTQYF
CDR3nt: TGTGCCACCCGTTTCGGGCGGAGCACAGATACGCAGTATTTT

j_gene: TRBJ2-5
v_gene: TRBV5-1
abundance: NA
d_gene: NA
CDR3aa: CASSWEAGKETQYF
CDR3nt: TGCGCCAGCAGCTGGGAGGCAGGCAAAGAGACCCAGTACTTC

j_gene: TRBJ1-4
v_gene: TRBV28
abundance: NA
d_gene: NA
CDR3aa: CASSLFPKEKLFF
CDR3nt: TGTGCCAGCAGTTTATTTCCTAAGGAAAAACTGTTTTTT

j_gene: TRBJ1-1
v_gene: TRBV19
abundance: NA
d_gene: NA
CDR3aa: CASSSGGFYPNTEAFF
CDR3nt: TGTGCCAGTAGTAGTGGAGGGTTTTACCCGAACACTGAAGCTTTCTTT

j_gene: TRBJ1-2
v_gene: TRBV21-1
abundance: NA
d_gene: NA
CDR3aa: CASSKAQRQGNGAYGYTF
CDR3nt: TGTGCCAGCAGCAAAGCTCAGCGACAGGGGAATGGAGCCTATGGCTACACCTTC

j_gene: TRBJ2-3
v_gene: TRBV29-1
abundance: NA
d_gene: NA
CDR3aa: CSVLWRTDTQYF
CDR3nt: TGCAGCGTTCTTTGGCGCACAGATACGCAGTATTTT

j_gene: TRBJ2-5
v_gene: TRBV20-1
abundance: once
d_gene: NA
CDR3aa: CSARLGGMQYF
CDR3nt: TGCAGTGCTAGACTGGGCGGAATGCAGTACTTC

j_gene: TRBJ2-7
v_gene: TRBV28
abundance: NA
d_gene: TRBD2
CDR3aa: CASRGEAGVRWQYF
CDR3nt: TGTGCCAGCAGGGGAGAAGCGGGGGTCCGGTGGCAGTACTTC

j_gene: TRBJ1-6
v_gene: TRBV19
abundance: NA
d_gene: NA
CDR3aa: CASSLSTGWAIIGSPLHF
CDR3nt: TGTGCCAGTAGTTTATCGACGGGTTGGGCGATAATCGGTTCACCCCTCCACTTT

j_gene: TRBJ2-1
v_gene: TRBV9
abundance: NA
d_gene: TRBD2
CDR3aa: CASSASGTSGSSYNEQFF
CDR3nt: TGTGCCAGCAGCGCCTCCGGGACTAGCGGGAGTTCCTACAATGAGCAGTTCTTC

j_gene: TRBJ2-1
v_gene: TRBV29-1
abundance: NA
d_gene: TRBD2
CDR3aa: CSGGLAANEQFF
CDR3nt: TGCAGCGGCGGACTAGCGGCGAATGAGCAGTTCTTC

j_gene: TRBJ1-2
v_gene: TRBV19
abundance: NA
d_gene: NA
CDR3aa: CASSLTGASGYTF
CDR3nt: TGTGCCAGTAGTCTTACAGGAGCTAGTGGCTACACCTTC

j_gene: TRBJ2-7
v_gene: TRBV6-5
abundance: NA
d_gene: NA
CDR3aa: CASSYSLQGSYEQYF
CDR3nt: TGTGCCAGCAGTTACTCACTGCAGGGGTCCTACGAGCAGTACTTC

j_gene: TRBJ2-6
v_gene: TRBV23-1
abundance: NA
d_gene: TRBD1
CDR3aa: CASSQPGQGYRFCSANVLTF
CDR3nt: TGCGCCAGCAGTCAACCGGGACAGGGGTATAGATTTTGTTCGGCCAACGTCCTGACTTTC